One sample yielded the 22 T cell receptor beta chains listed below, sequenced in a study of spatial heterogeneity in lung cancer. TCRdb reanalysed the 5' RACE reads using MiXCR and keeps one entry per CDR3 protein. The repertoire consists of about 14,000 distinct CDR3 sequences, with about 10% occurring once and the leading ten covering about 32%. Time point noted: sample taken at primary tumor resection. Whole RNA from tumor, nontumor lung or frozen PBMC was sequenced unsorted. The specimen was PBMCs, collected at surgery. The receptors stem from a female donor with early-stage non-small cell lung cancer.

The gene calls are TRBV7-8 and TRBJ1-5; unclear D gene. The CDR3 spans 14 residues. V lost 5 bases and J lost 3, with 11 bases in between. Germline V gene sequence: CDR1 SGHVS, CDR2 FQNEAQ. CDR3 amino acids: CASSMKGPNQPQHF. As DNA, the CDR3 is TGTGCCAGCAGCATGAAGGGTCCCAATCAGCCCCAGCATTTT.

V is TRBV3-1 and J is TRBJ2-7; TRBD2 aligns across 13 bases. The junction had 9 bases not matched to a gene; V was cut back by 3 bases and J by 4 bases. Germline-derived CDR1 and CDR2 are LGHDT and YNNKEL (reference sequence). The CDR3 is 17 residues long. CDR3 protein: CASSQGLAGLPPYEQYF. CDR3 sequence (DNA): TGTGCCAGCAGCCAGGGACTAGCGGGATTGCCGCCTTACGAGCAGTACTTC.

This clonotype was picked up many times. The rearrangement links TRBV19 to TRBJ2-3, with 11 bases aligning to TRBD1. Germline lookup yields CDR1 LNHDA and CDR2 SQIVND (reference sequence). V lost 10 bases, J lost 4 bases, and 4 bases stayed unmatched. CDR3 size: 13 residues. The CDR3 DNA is TGTGCCACACGGACAGGGGGCCCAGATACGCAGTATTTT. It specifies CATRTGGPDTQYF.

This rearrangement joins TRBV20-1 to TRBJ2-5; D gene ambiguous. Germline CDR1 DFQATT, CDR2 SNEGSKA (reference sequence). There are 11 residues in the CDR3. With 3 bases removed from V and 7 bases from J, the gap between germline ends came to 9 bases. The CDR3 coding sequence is TGCAGTGCTAGGGGTTCCGCGACCCAGTACTTC. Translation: CSARGSATQYF.

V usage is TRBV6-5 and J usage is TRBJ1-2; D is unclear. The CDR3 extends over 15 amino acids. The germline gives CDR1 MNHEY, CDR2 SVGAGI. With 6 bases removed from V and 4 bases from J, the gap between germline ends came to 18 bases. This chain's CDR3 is CASSPRHSGLYGYTF. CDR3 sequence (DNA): TGTGCCAGCAGCCCCCGGCACTCCGGGCTCTATGGCTACACCTTC.

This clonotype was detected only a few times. The CDR3 reads CAWSVSWSRRDPGNTIYF. The CDR3 DNA is TGTGCCTGGAGTGTATCTTGGAGTCGGAGGGACCCTGGAAACACCATATATTTT. The gene calls are TRBV30 and TRBJ1-3; D perhaps matches TRBD1 (5 bases). The CDR3 consists of 18 residues. Trimming cost V 0 bases and J 2 bases, with 20 bases left between them. Per germline, CDR1 GTSNPN and CDR2 SVGIG (reference sequence).

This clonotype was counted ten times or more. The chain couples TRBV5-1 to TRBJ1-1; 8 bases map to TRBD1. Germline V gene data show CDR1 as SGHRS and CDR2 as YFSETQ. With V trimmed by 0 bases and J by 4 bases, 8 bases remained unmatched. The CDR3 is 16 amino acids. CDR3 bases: TGCGCCAGCAGCTTGGGGACAGGGCAACTAGCCACTGAAGCTTTCTTT. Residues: CASSLGTGQLATEAFF.

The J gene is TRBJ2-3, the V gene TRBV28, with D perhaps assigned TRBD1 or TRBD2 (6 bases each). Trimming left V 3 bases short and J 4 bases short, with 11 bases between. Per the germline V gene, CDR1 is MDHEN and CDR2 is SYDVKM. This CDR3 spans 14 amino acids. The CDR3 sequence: CASSFRGPSDTQYF. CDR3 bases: TGTGCCAGCAGTTTCCGGGGGCCGTCAGATACGCAGTATTTT.

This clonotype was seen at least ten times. CDR3 residues: CASSLRKALGYNEQFF. CDR3 sequence (DNA): TGTGCCAGCAGCTTACGCAAAGCCCTGGGCTACAATGAGCAGTTCTTC. The chain uses TRBV11-1 and TRBJ2-1; unclear D gene. The germline V gene encodes CDR1 SGHAT and CDR2 FQDESV (reference sequence). The CDR3 loop spans 16 amino acids. With 2 bases removed from V and 3 bases from J, the gap between germline ends came to 14 bases.

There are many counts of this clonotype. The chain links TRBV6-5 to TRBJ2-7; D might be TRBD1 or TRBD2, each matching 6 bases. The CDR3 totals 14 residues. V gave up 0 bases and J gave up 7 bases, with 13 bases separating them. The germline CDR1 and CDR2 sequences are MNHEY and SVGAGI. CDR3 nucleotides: TGTGCCAGCAGTTACTCGAGGGGGGCGAGAGAGCAGTACTTC. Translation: CASSYSRGAREQYF.

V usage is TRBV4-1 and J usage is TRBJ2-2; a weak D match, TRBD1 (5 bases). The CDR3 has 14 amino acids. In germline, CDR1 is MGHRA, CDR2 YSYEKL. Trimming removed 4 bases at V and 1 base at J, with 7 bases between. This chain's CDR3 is CASSLGENTGELFF. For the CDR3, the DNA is TGCGCCAGCAGCCTAGGGGAGAACACCGGGGAGCTGTTTTTT.

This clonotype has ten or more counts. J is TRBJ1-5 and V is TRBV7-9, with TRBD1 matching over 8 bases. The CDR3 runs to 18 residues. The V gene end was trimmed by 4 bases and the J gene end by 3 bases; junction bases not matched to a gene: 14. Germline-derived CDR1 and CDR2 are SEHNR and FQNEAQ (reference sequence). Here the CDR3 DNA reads TGTGCCAGCAGCTCCGGGACAGGCCCTACGAAACACAATCAGCCCCAGCATTTT. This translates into CASSSGTGPTKHNQPQHF. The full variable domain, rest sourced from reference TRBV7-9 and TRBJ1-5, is DTGVSQNPRHKITKRGQNVTFRCDPISEHNRLYWYRQTLGQGPEFLTYFQNEAQLEKSRLLSDRFSAERPKGSFSTLEIQRTEQGDSAMYLCASSSGTGPTKHNQPQHFGDGTRLSIL.

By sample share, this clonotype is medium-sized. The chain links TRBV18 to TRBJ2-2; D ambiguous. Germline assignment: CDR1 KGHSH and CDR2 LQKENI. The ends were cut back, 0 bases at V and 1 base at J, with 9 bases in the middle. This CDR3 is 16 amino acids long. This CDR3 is CASSPPEKGNTGELFF. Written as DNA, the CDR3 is TGTGCCAGCTCACCACCGGAGAAGGGGAACACCGGGGAGCTGTTTTTT.

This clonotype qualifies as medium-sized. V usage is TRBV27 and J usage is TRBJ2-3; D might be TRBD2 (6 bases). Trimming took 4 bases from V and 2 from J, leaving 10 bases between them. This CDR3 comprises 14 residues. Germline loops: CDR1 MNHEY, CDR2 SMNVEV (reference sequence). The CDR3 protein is CASSSAGPTDTQYF. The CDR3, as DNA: TGTGCCAGCAGTTCTGCGGGACCCACAGATACGCAGTATTTT.

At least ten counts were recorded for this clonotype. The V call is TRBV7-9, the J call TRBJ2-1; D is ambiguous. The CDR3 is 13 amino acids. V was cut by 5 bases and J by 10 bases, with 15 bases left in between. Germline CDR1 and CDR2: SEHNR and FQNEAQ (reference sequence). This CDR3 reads CASSLDLPAEQFF. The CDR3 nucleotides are TGTGCCAGCAGCCTGGATCTGCCGGCCGAGCAGTTCTTC.

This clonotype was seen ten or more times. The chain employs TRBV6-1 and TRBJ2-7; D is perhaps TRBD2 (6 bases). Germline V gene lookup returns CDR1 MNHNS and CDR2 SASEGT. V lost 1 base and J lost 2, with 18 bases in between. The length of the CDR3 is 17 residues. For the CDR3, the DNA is TGTGCCAGCAGTGAAGTAGTTTCGGGGGTACTCCCCTACGAGCAGTACTTC. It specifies CASSEVVSGVLPYEQYF.

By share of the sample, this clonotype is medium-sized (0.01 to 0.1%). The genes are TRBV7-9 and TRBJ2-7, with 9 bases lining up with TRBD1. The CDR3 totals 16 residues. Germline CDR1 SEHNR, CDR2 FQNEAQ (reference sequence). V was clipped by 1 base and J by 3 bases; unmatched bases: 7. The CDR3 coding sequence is TGTGCCAGCAGCTTAGGGACAGGGGCTACCAACTACGAGCAGTACTTC. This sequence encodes CASSLGTGATNYEQYF.

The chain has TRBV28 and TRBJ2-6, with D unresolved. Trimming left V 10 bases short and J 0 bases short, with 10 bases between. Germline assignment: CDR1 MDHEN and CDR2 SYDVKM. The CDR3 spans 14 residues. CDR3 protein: CATRRSSGANVLTF. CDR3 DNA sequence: TGTGCCACCCGACGGAGCTCTGGGGCCAACGTCCTGACTTTC.

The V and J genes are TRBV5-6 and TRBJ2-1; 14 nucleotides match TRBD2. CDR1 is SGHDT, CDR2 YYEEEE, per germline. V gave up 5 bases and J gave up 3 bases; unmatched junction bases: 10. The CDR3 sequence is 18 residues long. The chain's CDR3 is CASSRRGLAGALYNEQFF. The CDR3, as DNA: TGTGCCAGCAGTCGAAGGGGACTAGCGGGGGCCCTCTACAATGAGCAGTTCTTC.

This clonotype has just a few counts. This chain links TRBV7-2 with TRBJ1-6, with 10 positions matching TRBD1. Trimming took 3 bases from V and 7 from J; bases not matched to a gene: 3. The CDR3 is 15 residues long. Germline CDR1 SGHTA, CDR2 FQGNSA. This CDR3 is CASSLWDRGNSPLHF. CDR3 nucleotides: TGTGCCAGCAGCTTGTGGGACAGGGGAAATTCACCCCTCCACTTT. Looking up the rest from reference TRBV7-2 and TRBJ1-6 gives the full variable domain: GAGVSQSPSNKVTEKGKDVELRCDPISGHTALYWYRQSLGQGLEFLIYFQGNSAPDKSGLPSDRFSAERTGGSVSTLTIQRTQQEDSAVYLCASSLWDRGNSPLHFGNGTRLTVT.

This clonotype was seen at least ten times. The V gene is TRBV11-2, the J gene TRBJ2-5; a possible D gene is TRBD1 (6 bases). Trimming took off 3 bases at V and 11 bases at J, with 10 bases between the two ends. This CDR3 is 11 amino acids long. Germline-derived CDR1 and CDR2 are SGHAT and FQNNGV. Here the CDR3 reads CASSLDSSQYF. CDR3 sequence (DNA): TGTGCCAGCAGCTTGGACAGCTCACAGTACTTC.

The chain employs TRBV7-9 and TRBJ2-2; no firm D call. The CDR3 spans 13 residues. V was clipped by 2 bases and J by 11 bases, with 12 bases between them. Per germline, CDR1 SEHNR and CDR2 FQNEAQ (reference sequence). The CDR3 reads CASSLSDRRELFF. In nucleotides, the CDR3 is TGTGCCAGCAGCTTATCCGACCGCCGAGAGCTGTTTTTT.